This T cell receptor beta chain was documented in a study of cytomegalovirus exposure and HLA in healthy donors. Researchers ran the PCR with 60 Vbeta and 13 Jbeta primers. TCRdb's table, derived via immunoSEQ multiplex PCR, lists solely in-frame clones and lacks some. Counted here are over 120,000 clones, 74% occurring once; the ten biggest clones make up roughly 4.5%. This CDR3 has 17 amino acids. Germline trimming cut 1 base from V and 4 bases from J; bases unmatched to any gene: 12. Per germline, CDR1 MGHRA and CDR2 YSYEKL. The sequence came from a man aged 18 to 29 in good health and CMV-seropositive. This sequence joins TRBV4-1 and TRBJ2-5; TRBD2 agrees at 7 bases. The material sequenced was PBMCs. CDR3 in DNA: TGCGCCAGCAGCCAAGTAGGTAGCGGGTCTAGGAGAGAGACCCAGTACTTC. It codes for CASSQVGSGSRRETQYF.